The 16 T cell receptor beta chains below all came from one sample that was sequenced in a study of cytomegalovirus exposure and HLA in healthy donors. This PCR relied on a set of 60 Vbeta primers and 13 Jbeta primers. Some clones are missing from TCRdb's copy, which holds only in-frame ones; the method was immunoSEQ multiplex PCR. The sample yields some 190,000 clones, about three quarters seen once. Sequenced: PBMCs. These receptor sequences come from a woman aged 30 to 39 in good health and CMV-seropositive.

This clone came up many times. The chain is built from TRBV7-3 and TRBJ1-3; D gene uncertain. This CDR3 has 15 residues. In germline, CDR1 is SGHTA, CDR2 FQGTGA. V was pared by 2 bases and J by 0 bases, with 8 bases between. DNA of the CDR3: TGTGCCAGCAGCTTAGGCCCCAGCTCTGGAAACACCATATATTTT. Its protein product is CASSLGPSSGNTIYF.

The CDR3 region has the DNA TGTGCCAGCAGTGAACTAGCGGGGGGGCCAGATACGCAGTATTTT. Translated: CASSELAGGPDTQYF. The rearrangement links TRBV6-1 to TRBJ2-3; 12 bases are a match to TRBD2. With 2 bases clipped from V and 4 bases from J, the junction kept 1 base outside the gene matches. This CDR3 is built from 15 residues. The V gene's germline CDR1 is MNHNS and CDR2 SASEGT.

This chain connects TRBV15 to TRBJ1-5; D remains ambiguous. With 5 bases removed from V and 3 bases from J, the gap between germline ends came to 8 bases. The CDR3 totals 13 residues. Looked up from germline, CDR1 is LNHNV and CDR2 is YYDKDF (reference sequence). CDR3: CATSLPDNQPQHF. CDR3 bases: TGTGCCACCAGCCTCCCAGACAATCAGCCCCAGCATTTT.

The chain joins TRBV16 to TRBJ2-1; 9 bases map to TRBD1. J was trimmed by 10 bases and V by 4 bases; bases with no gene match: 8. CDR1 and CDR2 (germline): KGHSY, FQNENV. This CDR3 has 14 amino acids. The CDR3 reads CASSPRDREWEQFF. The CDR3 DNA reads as TGTGCCAGCAGCCCCCGGGACAGGGAGTGGGAGCAGTTCTTC.

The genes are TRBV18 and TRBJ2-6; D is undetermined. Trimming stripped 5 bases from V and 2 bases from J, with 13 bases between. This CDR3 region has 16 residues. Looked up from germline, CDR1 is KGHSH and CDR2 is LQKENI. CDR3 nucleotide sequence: TGTGCCAGCTCAGCAACGGTGGGCCCTGGGGCCAACGTCCTGACTTTC. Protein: CASSATVGPGANVLTF. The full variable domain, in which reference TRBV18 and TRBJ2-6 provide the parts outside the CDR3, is NAGVMQNPRHLVRRRGQEARLRCSPMKGHSHVYWYRQLPEEGLKFMVYLQKENIIDESGMPKERFSAEFPKEGPSILRIQQVVRGDSAAYFCASSATVGPGANVLTFGAGSRLTVL.

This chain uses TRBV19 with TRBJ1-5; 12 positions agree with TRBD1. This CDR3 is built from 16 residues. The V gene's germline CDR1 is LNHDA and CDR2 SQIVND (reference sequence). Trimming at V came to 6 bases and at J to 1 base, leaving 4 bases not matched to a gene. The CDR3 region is CASRGQGALSNQPQHF. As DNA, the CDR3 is TGTGCCAGTAGGGGACAGGGGGCTTTAAGCAATCAGCCCCAGCATTTT.

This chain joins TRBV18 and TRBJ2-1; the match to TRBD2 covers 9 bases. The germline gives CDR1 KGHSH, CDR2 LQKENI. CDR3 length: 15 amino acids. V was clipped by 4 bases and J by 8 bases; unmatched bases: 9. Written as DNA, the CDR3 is TGTGCCAGCTCACTTAGCGGGGGCCTTTGGGATGAGCAGTTCTTC. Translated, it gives CASSLSGGLWDEQFF.

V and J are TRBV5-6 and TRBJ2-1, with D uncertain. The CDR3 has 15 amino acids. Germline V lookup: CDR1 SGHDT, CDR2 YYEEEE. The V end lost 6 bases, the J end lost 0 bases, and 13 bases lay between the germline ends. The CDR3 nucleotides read TGTGCCAGCACCTCTCGGAGCCCCTCCTACAATGAGCAGTTCTTC. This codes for CASTSRSPSYNEQFF.

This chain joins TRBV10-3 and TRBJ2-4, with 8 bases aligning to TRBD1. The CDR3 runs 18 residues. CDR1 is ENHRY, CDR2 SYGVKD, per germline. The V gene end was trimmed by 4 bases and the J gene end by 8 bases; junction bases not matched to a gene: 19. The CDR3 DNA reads TGTGCCATCAGTGCAGGCCCCGGGACAGGATCGCAAAGGGACATTCAGTACTTC. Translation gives CAISAGPGTGSQRDIQYF.

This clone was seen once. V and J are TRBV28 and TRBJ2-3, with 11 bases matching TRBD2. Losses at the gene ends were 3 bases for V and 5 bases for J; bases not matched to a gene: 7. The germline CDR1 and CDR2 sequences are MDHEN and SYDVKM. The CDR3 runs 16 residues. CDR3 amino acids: CASSFPSGRWEDTQYF. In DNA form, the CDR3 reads TGTGCCAGCAGTTTCCCTAGCGGGAGGTGGGAAGATACGCAGTATTTT.

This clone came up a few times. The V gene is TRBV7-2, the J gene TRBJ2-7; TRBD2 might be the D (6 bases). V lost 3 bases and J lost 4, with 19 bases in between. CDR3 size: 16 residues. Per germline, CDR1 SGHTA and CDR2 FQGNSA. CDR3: CASSLLGLSPSYEQYF. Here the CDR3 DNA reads TGTGCCAGCAGCTTGCTGGGACTCAGTCCATCTTACGAGCAGTACTTC. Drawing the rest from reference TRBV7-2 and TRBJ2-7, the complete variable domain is GAGVSQSPSNKVTEKGKDVELRCDPISGHTALYWYRQSLGQGLEFLIYFQGNSAPDKSGLPSDRFSAERTGGSVSTLTIQRTQQEDSAVYLCASSLLGLSPSYEQYFGPGTRLTVT.

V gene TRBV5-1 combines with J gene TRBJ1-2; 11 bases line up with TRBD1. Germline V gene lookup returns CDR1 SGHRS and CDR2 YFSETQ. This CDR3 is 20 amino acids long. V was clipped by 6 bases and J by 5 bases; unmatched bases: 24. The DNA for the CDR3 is TGCGCCAGCACCATAGAACCGTTAATCCCGGACAGGGGGCAAGGGTATGGCTACACCTTC. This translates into CASTIEPLIPDRGQGYGYTF.

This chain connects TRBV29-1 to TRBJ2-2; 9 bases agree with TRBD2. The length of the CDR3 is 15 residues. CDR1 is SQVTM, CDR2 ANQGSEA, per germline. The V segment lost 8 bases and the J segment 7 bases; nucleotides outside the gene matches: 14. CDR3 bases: TGCAGCTTGTTGGCCAGCGGGAGGCTTAACGGGGAGCTGTTTTTT. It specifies CSLLASGRLNGELFF.

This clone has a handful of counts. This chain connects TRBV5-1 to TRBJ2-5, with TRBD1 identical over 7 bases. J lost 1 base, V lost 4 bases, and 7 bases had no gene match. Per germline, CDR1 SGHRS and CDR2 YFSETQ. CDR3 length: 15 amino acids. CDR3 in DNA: TGCGCCAGCAGCAGGGGGCCTGGGGTCCAAGAGACCCAGTACTTC. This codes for CASSRGPGVQETQYF.

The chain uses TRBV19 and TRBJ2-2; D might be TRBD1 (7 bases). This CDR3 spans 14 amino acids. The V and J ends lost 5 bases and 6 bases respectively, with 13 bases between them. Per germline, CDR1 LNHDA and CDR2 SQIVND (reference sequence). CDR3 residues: CASSPGGRPGELFF. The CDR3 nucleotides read TGTGCCAGTAGTCCAGGGGGGAGGCCCGGGGAGCTGTTTTTT. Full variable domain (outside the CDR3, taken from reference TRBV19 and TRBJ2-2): DGGITQSPKYLFRKEGQNVTLSCEQNLNHDAMYWYRQDPGQGLRLIYYSQIVNDFQKGDIAEGYSVSREKKESFPLTVTSAQKNPTAFYLCASSPGGRPGELFFGEGSRLTVL.

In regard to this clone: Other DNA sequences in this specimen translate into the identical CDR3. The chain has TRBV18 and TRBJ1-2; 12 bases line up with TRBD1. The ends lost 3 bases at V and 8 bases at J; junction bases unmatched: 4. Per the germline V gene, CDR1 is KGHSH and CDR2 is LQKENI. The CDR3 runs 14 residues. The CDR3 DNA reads TGTGCCAGCTCACCGGGACAGGGGGCCGAGGGCTACACCTTC. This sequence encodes CASSPGQGAEGYTF.